This is a list of T cell receptor beta chains from one sample in a study of control samples from healthy donors and cancer patients. This table comes from immunoSEQ multiplex PCR, and its TCRdb copy is limited to in-frame clones, with some not included. This sample has some 76,000 clones, with around 86% found just once. The material sequenced was PBMCs. The source is a woman aged 45-65 years with colorectal cancer. Both conserved end residues are part of each CDR3. The D gene is left open where the match is weak. Some rows mark clone size as missing; the rest say once, few, many or name a class of expanded clone.

.,TRBJ2-2,TRBV9,.,CASSVDRTAFTGELFF,TGTGCCAGCAGCGTAGATAGGACAGCTTTTACCGGGGAGCTGTTTTTT
.,TRBJ2-5,TRBV2,TRBD2,CASSYRTSGGQYF,TGTGCCAGCAGTTACCGGACTAGTGGAGGCCAGTACTTC
.,TRBJ1-1,TRBV4-1,.,CASSHLIPPGNSNTEAFF,TGCGCCAGCAGCCACTTAATACCCCCGGGCAATTCGAACACTGAAGCTTTCTTT
.,TRBJ1-1,TRBV3-1/TRBV3-2,.,CASSQVETANTEAFF,TGTGCCAGCAGCCAAGTTGAGACAGCGAACACTGAAGCTTTCTTT
.,TRBJ2-3,TRBV19,.,CACPGLSTDTQYF,TGTGCCTGTCCGGGCCTTTCCACAGATACGCAGTATTTT
.,TRBJ1-1,TRBV2,.,CASLGRALNTEAFF,TGTGCCAGCTTGGGCAGGGCCCTGAACACTGAAGCTTTCTTT
few,TRBJ2-4,TRBV6-1,.,CASSDKGRGSTLLAKNIQYF,TGTGCCAGCAGTGATAAAGGGCGAGGATCCACCCTTTTGGCCAAAAACATTCAGTACTTC
.,TRBJ2-1,TRBV15,.,CATSRGGSLQGNEQFF,TGTGCCACCAGCAGAGGAGGCAGCCTCCAGGGTAATGAGCAGTTCTTC
.,TRBJ1-2,TRBV27,.,CASSDRANYGYTF,TGTGCCAGCAGTGACAGAGCTAACTATGGCTACACCTTC
.,TRBJ1-6,TRBV6-2/TRBV6-3,TRBD1,CASSYQGGGSPLHF,TGTGCCAGCAGTTACCAGGGGGGGGGTTCACCCCTCCACTTT
.,TRBJ1-2,TRBV4-1,.,CASSQGRLDSLYGYTF,TGCGCCAGCAGCCAAGGACGACTGGACAGCCTCTATGGCTACACCTTC
.,TRBJ1-2,TRBV7-2,.,CASSPNVRGGYTF,TGTGCCAGCAGCCCCAACGTTCGGGGGGGCTACACCTTC
.,TRBJ1-2,TRBV24-1,.,CATSSGYYGYTF,TGTGCCACCAGTTCAGGGTACTATGGCTACACCTTC
.,TRBJ1-2,TRBV27,.,CASSSGNNYGYTF,TGTGCCAGCAGTTCGGGGAATAACTATGGCTACACCTTC
.,TRBJ1-6,TRBV5-1,TRBD1,CASSTQEGARNSPLHF,TGCGCCAGCAGCACCCAGGAGGGGGCGAGGAATTCACCCCTCCACTTT
.,TRBJ2-5,TRBV5-1,.,CASSLPRTDTQETQYF,TGCGCCAGCAGCTTACCGCGGACAGATACACAAGAGACCCAGTACTTC
.,TRBJ1-1,TRBV6-1,TRBD1,CASSKAGGTEAFF,TGTGCCAGCAGTAAAGCAGGGGGCACTGAAGCTTTCTTT
.,TRBJ2-3,TRBV7-2,TRBD2,CASSGHSGGEHF,TGTGCCAGCAGCGGACATAGCGGGGGGGAGCATTTT
.,TRBJ2-1,TRBV19,.,CASSIGTSSYNEQFF,TGTGCCAGTAGTATAGGGACTTCCTCCTACAATGAGCAGTTCTTC
.,TRBJ1-5,TRBV5-6,.,CASSLGWERNQPQHF,TGTGCCAGCAGCTTGGGTTGGGAGCGCAATCAGCCCCAGCATTTT
once,TRBJ1-1,TRBV30,.,CAWRANKGTEAFF,TGTGCCTGGAGGGCAAACAAAGGAACTGAAGCTTTCTTT
.,TRBJ1-2,TRBV7-8,.,CASSFGSLRDGYTF,TGTGCCAGCAGCTTTGGCAGCCTCAGAGATGGCTACACCTTC
.,TRBJ2-1,TRBV5-4,.,CASSQDGYNEQFF,TGTGCCAGCAGCCAGGACGGCTACAATGAGCAGTTCTTC
.,TRBJ1-1,TRBV4-3,TRBD1,CASSQDLGQGPSATEAFF,TGCGCCAGCAGCCAAGATTTGGGACAGGGGCCGTCGGCCACTGAAGCTTTCTTT
.,TRBJ2-6,TRBV5-5,.,CASSLAGVSGANVLTF,TGTGCCAGCAGCTTGGCCGGGGTCTCTGGGGCCAACGTCCTGACTTTC
.,TRBJ1-3,TRBV5-6,.,CASSFRDLRGNTIYF,TGTGCCAGCAGCTTTAGGGATCTGAGAGGAAACACCATATATTTT
.,TRBJ2-6,TRBV28,.,CASRHLQGAGANVLTF,TGTGCCAGCAGGCACTTACAGGGAGCCGGGGCCAACGTCCTGACTTTC
few,TRBJ2-5,TRBV10-3,TRBD1,CAISVGQLEETQYF,TGTGCCATCAGTGTGGGACAGCTAGAAGAGACCCAGTACTTC
.,TRBJ2-2,TRBV9,TRBD2,CASSVVGLAATGELFF,TGTGCCAGCAGCGTAGTCGGCCTAGCGGCCACCGGGGAGCTGTTTTTT
once,TRBJ2-1,TRBV6-5,.,CASSSGILSYNEQFF,TGTGCCAGCAGTAGTGGAATCCTCTCCTACAATGAGCAGTTCTTC
.,TRBJ1-1,TRBV29-1,.,CSVVTDLNTEAFF,TGCAGCGTTGTGACAGACTTGAACACTGAAGCTTTCTTT